This T cell receptor beta chain was identified in a study of vaccination effects on CD4 cells after COVID-19. At the level of the study: Two convalescent donors provided samples 16 days and one week before vaccination.

In regard to this clone: Its antigen is still unknown.

Assay used: immunoSEQ multiplex PCR; TCRdb lists only in-frame clones, some missing. This table holds around 28,000 clones, roughly 77% found once. Prior to sequencing, the ViraFEST assay stimulated PBMC with viral peptide pools, which expanded the antigen-specific CD4+ T cells. Investigators separated out CD4+ T cells once around 9 days of culture had passed. The person had a PCR-confirmed SARS-CoV-2 infection during March to December 2020. Germline loops: CDR1 SGHRS, CDR2 YFSETQ. The CDR3 covers 16 residues. The V end was cut by 4 bases, the J end by 2 bases, with 17 bases between. The clonotype comes from a human donor who had a prior SARS-CoV-2 infection. The chain has TRBV5-1 and TRBJ2-3, with a weak D call TRBD2 (6 bases). Sequences were derived from CD4+ T cells from PBMCs cultured with HCoV-NL63 spike peptides, sampled before COVID-19 vaccination. The CDR3 protein is CASSQLPTGVTDTQYF. DNA for the CDR3: TGCGCCAGCAGCCAATTACCGACGGGGGTCACAGATACGCAGTATTTT.